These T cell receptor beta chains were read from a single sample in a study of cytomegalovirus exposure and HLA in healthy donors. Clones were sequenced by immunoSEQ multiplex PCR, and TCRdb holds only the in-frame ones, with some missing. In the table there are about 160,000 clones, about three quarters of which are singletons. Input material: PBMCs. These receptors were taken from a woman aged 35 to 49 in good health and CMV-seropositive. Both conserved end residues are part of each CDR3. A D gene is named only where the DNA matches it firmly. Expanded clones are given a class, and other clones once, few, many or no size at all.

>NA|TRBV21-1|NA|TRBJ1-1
CASSKNRENTEAFF
TGTGCCAGCAGCAAAAACAGGGAAAACACTGAAGCTTTCTTT
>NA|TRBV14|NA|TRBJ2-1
CASSQVVSVEQFF
TGTGCCAGCAGCCAAGTAGTGAGCGTTGAGCAGTTCTTC
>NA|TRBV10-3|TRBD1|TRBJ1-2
CAISESARTGYGYTF
TGTGCCATCAGTGAGTCGGCCAGGACAGGTTATGGCTACACCTTC
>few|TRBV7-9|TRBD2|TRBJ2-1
CSSDGGNEQFF
TGTTCCAGCGACGGGGGGAATGAGCAGTTCTTC
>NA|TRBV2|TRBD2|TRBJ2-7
CASSVRAGDHEQYF
TGTGCCAGCAGTGTCCGGGCGGGGGACCACGAGCAGTACTTC
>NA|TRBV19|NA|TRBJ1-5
CASSIRTANQPQHF
TGTGCCAGTAGTATTAGGACAGCTAATCAGCCCCAGCATTTT
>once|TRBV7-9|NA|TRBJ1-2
CSSSPQTAGDYGYTF
TGTTCCAGCAGCCCCCAGACCGCGGGCGACTATGGCTACACCTTC
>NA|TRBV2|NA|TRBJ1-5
CASSDGGDQPQHF
TGTGCCAGCAGTGATGGTGGAGATCAGCCCCAGCATTTT
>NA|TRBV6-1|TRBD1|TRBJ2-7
CASSTGTGVFDEQYF
TGTGCCAGCAGTACCGGGACAGGGGTTTTTGATGAGCAGTACTTC
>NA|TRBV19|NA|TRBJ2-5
CASSIGRAEGETQYF
TGTGCCAGTAGTATAGGGCGGGCAGAAGGGGAGACCCAGTACTTC
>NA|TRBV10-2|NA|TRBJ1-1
CASSVQGYTEAFF
TGCGCCAGCAGTGTACAGGGCTACACTGAAGCTTTCTTT
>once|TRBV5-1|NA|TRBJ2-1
CASSLVGQNQQFF
TGCGCCAGCAGCTTGGTGGGGCAGAATCAGCAGTTCTTC
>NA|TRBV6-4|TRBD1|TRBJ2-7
CASSDSRGTYEQYF
TGTGCCAGCAGTGACTCCAGGGGGACCTACGAGCAGTACTTC
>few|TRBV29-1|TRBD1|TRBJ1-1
CSSSQGDTEAFF
TGCAGCTCTTCACAGGGGGACACTGAAGCTTTCTTT
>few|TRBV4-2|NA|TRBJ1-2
CASSQEARQPRYGYTF
TGTGCCAGCAGCCAAGAGGCCCGACAGCCTAGATATGGCTACACCTTC
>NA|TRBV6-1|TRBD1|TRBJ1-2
CASSLTGIGGYTF
TGTGCCAGCAGTTTGACAGGGATCGGTGGCTACACCTTC
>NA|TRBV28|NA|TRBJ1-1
CASSPDTEAFF
TGTGCCAGCAGTCCCGACACTGAAGCTTTCTTT
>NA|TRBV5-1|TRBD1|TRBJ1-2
CASSLGQGSGYTF
TGCGCCAGCAGCTTGGGACAGGGTAGCGGCTACACCTTC
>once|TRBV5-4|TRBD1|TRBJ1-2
CASSPTGVYGYTF
TGTGCCAGCAGCCCGACAGGGGTGTATGGCTACACCTTC
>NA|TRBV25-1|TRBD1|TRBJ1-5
CASSGAGGLQPQHF
TGTGCCAGCAGTGGGGCAGGGGGTCTTCAGCCCCAGCATTTT
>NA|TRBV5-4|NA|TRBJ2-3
CASSLVGAGDTQYF
TGTGCCAGCAGCTTGGTGGGGGCCGGAGATACGCAGTATTTT
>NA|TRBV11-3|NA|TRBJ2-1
CASSLDPGINEQFF
TGTGCCAGCAGCTTAGACCCGGGGATCAATGAGCAGTTCTTC
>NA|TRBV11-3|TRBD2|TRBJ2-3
CASSLGAGGRGDTQYF
TGTGCCAGCAGCTTAGGGGCGGGGGGCCGAGGAGATACGCAGTATTTT
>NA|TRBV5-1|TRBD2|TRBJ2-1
CASSLGGGSGEQFF
TGCGCCAGCAGCTTGGGCGGGGGGTCGGGCGAGCAGTTCTTC
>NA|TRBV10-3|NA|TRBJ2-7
CATRNSAPYEQYF
TGTGCCACGAGGAACTCCGCTCCCTACGAGCAGTACTTC
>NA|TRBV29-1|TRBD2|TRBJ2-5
CSVAGGRGGPETQYF
TGCAGCGTGGCGGGGGGGCGGGGGGGACCCGAGACCCAGTACTTC
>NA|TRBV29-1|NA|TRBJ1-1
CSVSVGGNTEAFF
TGCAGCGTTTCGGTCGGAGGGAACACTGAAGCTTTCTTT
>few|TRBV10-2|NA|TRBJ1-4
CASSTGTVGEKLFF
TGCGCCAGCAGTACCGGGACTGTGGGTGAAAAACTGTTTTTT
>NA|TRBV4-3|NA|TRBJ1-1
CASSQDRGTEAFF
TGCGCCAGCAGCCAAGATCGAGGGACTGAAGCTTTCTTT
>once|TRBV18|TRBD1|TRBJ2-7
CASSPPTGPNEQYF
TGTGCCAGCTCACCCCCGACAGGGCCCAACGAGCAGTACTTC
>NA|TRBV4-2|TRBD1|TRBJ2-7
CASSLRDRGDEQYF
TGTGCCAGCAGCCTCAGGGACAGGGGGGACGAGCAGTACTTC
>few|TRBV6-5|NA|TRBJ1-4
CASRATMREKLFF
TGTGCCAGCAGGGCTACTATGCGGGAAAAACTGTTTTTT
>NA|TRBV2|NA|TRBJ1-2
CASSHPGMDYGYTF
TGTGCCAGCAGCCATCCCGGGATGGACTATGGCTACACCTTC
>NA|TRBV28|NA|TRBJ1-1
CASRDGSGWTEAFF
TGTGCCAGCAGAGACGGATCGGGTTGGACTGAAGCTTTCTTT
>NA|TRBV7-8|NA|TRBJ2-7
CASSLDSLARGEQYF
TGTGCCAGCAGCTTAGACTCTCTAGCACGTGGCGAGCAGTACTTC
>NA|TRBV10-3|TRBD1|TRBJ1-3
CATSGSGQGGGGNTIYF
TGTGCCACATCGGGATCGGGACAGGGAGGTGGAGGAAACACCATATATTTT
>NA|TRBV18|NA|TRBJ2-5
CASSLAAQGSVETQYF
TGTGCCAGCTCACTCGCTGCTCAGGGTTCGGTGGAGACCCAGTACTTC
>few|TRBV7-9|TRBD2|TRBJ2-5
CASLISGGEEGETQYF
TGTGCCAGCCTGATTAGCGGGGGTGAAGAGGGAGAGACCCAGTACTTC
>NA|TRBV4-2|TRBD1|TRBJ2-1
CASSRQGPPDEQFF
TGTGCCAGCAGCCGACAGGGGCCACCGGATGAGCAGTTCTTC
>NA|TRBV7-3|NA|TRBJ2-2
CASSLPQGSDTGELFF
TGTGCCAGCAGCCTACCACAGGGATCGGACACCGGGGAGCTGTTTTTT
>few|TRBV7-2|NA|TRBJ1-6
CASSLVGSGYSPLHF
TGTGCCAGCAGCTTAGTCGGCTCAGGGTACTCACCCCTCCACTTT
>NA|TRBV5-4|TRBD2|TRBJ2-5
CASSLVGLAGEETQYF
TGTGCCAGCAGCTTGGTCGGACTAGCGGGGGAAGAGACCCAGTACTTC
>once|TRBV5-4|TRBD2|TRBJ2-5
CASSLGILGLAQETQYF
TGTGCCAGCAGCTTAGGTATTCTTGGACTAGCCCAAGAGACCCAGTACTTC
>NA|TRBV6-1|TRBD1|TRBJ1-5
CASSGQGGQPQHF
TGTGCCAGCAGTGGGCAGGGGGGTCAGCCCCAGCATTTT
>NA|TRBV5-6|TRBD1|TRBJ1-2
CASSLNRGRNTF
TGTGCCAGCAGCCTTAACAGGGGGCGAAACACCTTC
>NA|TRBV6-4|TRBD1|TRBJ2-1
CASSDKGAPEQFF
TGTGCCAGCAGTGATAAGGGGGCTCCCGAGCAGTTCTTC
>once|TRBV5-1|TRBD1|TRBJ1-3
CASSLEGQGVNTIYF
TGCGCCAGCAGCTTGGAGGGCCAGGGGGTAAACACCATATATTTT
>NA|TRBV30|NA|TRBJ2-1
CAWREGGDEQFF
TGTGCCTGGAGGGAAGGGGGGGATGAGCAGTTCTTC
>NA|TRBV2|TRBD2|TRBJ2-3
CASSPGTSLSTDTQYF
TGTGCCAGCAGCCCCGGGACTAGCCTTAGCACAGATACGCAGTATTTT
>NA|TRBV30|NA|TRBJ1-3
CAWSPAGTGNTIYF
TGTGCCTGGAGTCCAGCCGGGACTGGAAACACCATATATTTT
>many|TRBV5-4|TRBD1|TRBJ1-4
CASSSKGTGENEKLFF
TGTGCCAGCAGCTCAAAGGGGACAGGGGAAAATGAAAAACTGTTTTTT
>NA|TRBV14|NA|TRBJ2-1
CASSQELRANEQFF
TGTGCCAGCAGCCAAGAACTCAGGGCGAATGAGCAGTTCTTC